This T cell receptor beta chain stems from a study of cytomegalovirus exposure and HLA in healthy donors. The wider study: Early released data had approximately 86 million unique TCRs, all coming from HLA-typed donors.

The study ran its PCR with 60 Vbeta and 13 Jbeta primers. Here immunoSEQ multiplex PCR was the method, and the copy in TCRdb shows in-frame clones only, minus some. The data hold 220,000 or so clones, with more than 60% observed a single time. The V and J ends lost 9 bases and 1 base, in that order; junction bases with no gene match: 5. Germline CDR1 and CDR2: MGHRA and YSYEKL. The CDR3 sequence is 14 residues long. This clone was detected only a few times. The chain couples TRBV4-1 to TRBJ1-2, with 10 positions matching TRBD1. The sequence was collected from a woman aged 30 to 39 in good health and CMV-seronegative. The sample comprised PBMCs. As DNA, the CDR3 is TGCGCCAGTTCGGGACAGGGGATTAACTATGGCTACACCTTC. Amino acids: CASSGQGINYGYTF.